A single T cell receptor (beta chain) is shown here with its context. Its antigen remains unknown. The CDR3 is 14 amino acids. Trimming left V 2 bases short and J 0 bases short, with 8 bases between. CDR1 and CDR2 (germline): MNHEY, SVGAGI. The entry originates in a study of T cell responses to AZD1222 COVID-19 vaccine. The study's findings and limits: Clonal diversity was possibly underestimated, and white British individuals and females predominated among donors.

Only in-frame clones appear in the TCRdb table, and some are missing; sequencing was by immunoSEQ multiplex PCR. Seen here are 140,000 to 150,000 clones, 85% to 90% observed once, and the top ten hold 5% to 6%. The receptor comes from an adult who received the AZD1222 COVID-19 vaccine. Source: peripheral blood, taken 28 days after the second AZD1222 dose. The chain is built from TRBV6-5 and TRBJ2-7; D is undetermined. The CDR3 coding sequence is TGTGCCAGCAGTTACAGCCTACCCTCCTACGAGCAGTACTTC. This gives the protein CASSYSLPSYEQYF.